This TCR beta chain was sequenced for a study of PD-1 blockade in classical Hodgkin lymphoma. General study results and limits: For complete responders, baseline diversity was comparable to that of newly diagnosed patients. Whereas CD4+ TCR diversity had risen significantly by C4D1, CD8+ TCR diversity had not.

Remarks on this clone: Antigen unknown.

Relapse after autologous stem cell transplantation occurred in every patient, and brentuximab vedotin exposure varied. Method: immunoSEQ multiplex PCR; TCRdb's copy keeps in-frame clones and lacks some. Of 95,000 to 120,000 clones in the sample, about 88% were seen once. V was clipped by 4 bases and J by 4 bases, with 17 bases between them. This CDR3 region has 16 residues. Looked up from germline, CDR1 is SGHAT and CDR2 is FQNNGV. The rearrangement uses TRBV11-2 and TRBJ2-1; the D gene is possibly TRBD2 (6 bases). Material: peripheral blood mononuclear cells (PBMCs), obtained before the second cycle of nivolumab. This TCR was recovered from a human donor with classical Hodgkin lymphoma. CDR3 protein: CASSSKTLATYNEQFF. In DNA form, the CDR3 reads TGTGCCAGCAGCTCAAAAACCCTAGCGACGTACAATGAGCAGTTCTTC.